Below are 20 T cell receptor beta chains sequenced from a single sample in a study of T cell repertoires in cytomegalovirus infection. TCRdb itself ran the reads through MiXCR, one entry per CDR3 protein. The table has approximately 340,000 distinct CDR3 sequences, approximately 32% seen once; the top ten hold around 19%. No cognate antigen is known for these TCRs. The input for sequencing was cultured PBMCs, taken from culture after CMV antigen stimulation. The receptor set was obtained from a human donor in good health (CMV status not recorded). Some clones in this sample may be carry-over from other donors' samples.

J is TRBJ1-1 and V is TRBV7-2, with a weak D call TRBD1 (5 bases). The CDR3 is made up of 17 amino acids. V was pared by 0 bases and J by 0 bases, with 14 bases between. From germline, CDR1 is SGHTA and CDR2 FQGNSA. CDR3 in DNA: TGTGCCAGCAGCTTAGCGGGACGGATTCTTATGAACACTGAAGCTTTCTTT. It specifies CASSLAGRILMNTEAFF.

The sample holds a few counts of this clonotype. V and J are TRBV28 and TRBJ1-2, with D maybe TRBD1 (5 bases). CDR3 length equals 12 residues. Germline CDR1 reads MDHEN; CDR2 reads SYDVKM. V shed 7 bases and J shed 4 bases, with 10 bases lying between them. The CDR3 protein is CASMGRAYGYTF. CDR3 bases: TGTGCCAGCATGGGGCGGGCCTATGGCTACACCTTC.

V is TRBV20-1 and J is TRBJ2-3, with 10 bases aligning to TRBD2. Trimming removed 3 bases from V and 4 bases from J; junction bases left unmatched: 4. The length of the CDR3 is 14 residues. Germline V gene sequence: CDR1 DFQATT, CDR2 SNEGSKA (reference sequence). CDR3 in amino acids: CSASEGTSADTQYF. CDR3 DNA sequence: TGCAGTGCTAGTGAGGGGACTAGCGCAGATACGCAGTATTTT.

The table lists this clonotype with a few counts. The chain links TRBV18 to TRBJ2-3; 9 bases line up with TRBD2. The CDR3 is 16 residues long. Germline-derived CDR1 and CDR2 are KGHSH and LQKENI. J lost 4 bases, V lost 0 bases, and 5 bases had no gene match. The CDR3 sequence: CASSPPLAGVPDTQYF. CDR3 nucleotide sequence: TGTGCCAGCTCACCACCGTTAGCGGGAGTCCCAGATACGCAGTATTTT.

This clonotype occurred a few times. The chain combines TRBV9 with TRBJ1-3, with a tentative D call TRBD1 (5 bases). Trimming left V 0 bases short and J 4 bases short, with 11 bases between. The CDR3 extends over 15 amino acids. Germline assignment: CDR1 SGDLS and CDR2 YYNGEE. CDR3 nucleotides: TGTGCCAGCAGCGTAGACCGCGGGGCGGGAAACACCATATATTTT. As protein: CASSVDRGAGNTIYF. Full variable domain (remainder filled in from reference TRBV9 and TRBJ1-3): DSGVTQTPKHLITATGQRVTLRCSPRSGDLSVYWYQQSLDQGLQFLIQYYNGEERAKGNILERFSAQQFPDLHSELNLSSLELGDSALYFCASSVDRGAGNTIYFGEGSWLTVV.

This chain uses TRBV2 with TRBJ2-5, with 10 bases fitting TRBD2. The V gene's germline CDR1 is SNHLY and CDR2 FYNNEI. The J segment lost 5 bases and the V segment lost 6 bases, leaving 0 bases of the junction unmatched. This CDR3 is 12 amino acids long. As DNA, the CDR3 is TGTGCCAGCAGGACTAGCGGGGAGACCCAGTACTTC. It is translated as CASRTSGETQYF.

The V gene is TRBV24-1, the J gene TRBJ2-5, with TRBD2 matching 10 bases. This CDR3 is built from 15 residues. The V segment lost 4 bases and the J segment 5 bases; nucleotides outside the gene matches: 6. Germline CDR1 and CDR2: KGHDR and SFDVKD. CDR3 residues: CATSEGLAPPETQYF. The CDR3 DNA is TGTGCCACCAGTGAGGGACTAGCGCCCCCGGAGACCCAGTACTTC.

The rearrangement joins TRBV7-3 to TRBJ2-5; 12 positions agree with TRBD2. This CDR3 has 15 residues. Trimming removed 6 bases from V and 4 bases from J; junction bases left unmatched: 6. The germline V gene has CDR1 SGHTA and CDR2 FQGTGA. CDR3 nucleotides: TGTGCCAGCAGTTCGACTAGCGGGAGTGGAGAGACCCAGTACTTC. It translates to CASSSTSGSGETQYF.

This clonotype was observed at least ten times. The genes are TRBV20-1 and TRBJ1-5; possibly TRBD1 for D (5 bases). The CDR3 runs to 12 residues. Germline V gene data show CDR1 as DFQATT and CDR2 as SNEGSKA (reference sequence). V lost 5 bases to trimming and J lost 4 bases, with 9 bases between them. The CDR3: CSAHSGNQPQHF. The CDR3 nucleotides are TGCAGTGCTCACTCAGGGAATCAGCCCCAGCATTTT.

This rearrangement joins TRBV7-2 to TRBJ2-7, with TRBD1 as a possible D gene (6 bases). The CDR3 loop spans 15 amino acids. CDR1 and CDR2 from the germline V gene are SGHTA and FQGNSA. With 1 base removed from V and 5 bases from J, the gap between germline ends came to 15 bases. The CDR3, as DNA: TGTGCCAGCAGCTTAGATGGGTCAGGGGTCGACGAGCAGTACTTC. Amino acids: CASSLDGSGVDEQYF. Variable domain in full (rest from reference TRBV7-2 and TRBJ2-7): GAGVSQSPSNKVTEKGKDVELRCDPISGHTALYWYRQSLGQGLEFLIYFQGNSAPDKSGLPSDRFSAERTGGSVSTLTIQRTQQEDSAVYLCASSLDGSGVDEQYFGPGTRLTVT.

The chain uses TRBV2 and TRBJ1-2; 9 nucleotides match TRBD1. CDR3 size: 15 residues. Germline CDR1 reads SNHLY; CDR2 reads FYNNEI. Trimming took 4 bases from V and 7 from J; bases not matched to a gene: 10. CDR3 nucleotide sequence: TGTGCCAGCAGTGGCGTAGGGACAGGGACCTTTGGCTACACCTTC. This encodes CASSGVGTGTFGYTF. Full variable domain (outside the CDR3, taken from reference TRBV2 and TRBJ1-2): EPEVTQTPSHQVTQMGQEVILRCVPISNHLYFYWYRQILGQKVEFLVSFYNNEISEKSEIFDDQFSVERPDGSNFTLKIRSTKLEDSAMYFCASSGVGTGTFGYTFGSGTRLTVV.

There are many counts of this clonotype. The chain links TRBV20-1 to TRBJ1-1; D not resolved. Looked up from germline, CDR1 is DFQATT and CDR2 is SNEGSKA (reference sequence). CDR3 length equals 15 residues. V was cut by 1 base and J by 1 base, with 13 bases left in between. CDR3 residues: CSARALGQTNTEAFF. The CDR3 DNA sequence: TGCAGTGCTAGAGCCTTAGGGCAGACGAACACTGAAGCTTTCTTT.

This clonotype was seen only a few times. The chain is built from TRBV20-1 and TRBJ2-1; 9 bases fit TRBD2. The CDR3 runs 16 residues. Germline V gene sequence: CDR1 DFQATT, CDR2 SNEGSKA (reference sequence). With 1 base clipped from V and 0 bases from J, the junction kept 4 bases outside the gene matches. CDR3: CSARGLAVTSYNEQFF. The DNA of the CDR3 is TGCAGTGCTAGAGGACTAGCGGTTACCTCCTACAATGAGCAGTTCTTC.

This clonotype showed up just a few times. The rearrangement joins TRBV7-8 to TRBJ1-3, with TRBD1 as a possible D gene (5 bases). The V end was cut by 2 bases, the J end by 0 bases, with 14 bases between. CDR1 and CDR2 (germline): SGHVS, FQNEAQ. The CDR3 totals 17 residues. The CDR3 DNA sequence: TGTGCCAGCAGCTTAAATGGGGGTCCCCTCTCTGGAAACACCATATATTTT. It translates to CASSLNGGPLSGNTIYF.

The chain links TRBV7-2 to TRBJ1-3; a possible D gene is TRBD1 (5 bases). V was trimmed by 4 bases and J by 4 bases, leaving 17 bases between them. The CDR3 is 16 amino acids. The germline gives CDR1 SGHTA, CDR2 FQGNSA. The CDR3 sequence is CASSSSARARGNTIYF. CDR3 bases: TGTGCCAGCAGCTCTTCGGCCAGGGCAAGAGGAAACACCATATATTTT.

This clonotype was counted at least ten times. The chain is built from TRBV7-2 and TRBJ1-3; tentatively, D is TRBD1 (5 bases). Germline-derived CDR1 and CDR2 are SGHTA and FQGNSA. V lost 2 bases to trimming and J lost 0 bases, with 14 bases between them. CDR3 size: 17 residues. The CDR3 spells CASSLLRGSSSGNTIYF. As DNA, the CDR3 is TGTGCCAGCAGCTTATTGAGGGGCTCAAGCTCTGGAAACACCATATATTTT.

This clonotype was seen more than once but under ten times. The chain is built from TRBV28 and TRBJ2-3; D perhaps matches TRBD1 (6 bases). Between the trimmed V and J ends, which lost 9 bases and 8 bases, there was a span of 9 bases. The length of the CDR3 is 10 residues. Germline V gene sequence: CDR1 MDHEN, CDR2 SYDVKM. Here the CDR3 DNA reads TGTGCCAGTGCAGGGGTTACGCAGTATTTT. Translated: CASAGVTQYF. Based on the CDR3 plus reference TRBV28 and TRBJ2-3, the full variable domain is DVKVTQSSRYLVKRTGEKVFLECVQDMDHENMFWYRQDPGLGLRLIYFSYDVKMKEKGDIPEGYSVSREKKERFSLILESASTNQTSMYLCASAGVTQYFGPGTRLTVL.

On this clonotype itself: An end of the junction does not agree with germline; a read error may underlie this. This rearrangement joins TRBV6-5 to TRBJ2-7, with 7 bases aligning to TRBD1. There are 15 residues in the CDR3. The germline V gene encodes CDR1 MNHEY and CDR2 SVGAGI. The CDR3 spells CASRYSTGTAYEQYF. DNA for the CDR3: TGTGCCAGCCGTTACTCAACCGGGACAGCTTACGAGCAGTACTTC.

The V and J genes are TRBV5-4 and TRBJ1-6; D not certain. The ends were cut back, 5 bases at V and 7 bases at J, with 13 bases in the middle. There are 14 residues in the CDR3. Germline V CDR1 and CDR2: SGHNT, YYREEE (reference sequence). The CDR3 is CASRSIASNSPLHF. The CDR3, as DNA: TGTGCCAGCAGATCGATCGCTAGCAATTCACCCCTCCACTTT. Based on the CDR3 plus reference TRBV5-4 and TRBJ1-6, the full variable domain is ETGVTQSPTHLIKTRGQQVTLRCSSQSGHNTVSWYQQALGQGPQFIFQYYREEENGRGNFPPRFSGLQFPNYSSELNVNALELDDSALYLCASRSIASNSPLHFGNGTRLTVT.

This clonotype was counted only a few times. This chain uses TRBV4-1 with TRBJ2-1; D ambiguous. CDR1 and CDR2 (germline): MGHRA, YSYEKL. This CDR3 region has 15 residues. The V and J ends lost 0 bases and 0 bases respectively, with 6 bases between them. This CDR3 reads CASSQEWRSYNEQFF. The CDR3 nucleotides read TGCGCCAGCAGCCAAGAATGGCGCTCCTACAATGAGCAGTTCTTC.